This T cell receptor (beta chain) was captured in a study of regulatory T cells in long-lasting Graves disease. Both iRepertoire HTBI primers and Arm-PCR of CDR3 regions were used to build the TCR beta libraries. TCRdb ran MiXCR on the multiplex PCR reads and lists one entry per CDR3 protein. The data show about 540,000 distinct CDR3 sequences, about 14% seen once. Germline CDR1 and CDR2: LNHNV and YYDKDF (reference sequence). This CDR3 is built from 13 residues. V shed 8 bases and J shed 1 base, with 9 bases lying between them. Time point described: newly diagnosed GD, antithyroid drugs for less than 3 months. With RNA extracted from PBMCs as input, the TCR library was made. As to this clonotype: This is likely a read error, given that the CDR3 carries no conserved phenylalanine or tryptophan at its end.

These records were also assigned to another study, of T cells in Graves' hyperthyroidism and ophthalmopathy.

The sample in question was peripheral blood mononuclear cells (PBMCs), obtained at new diagnosis, from a patient treated with antithyroid drugs. This TCR came from a man aged 30-40 years with Graves disease. The chain couples TRBV15 to TRBJ1-5; the D is unclear. CDR3: CATAEGSNQPQHS. CDR3 nucleotide sequence: TGTGCCACCGCGGAGGGAAGCAATCAGCCCCAGCATTCT.